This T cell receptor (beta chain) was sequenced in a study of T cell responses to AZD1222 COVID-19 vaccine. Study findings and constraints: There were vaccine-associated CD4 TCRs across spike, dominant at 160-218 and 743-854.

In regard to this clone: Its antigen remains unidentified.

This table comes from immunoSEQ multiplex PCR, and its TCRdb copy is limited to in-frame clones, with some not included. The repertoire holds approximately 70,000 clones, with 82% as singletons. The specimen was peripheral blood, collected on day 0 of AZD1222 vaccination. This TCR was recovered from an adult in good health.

The CDR3 coding sequence is TGTGCCATCAGTGAGTTGGGTGATGGACCTGGGGCCAACGTCCTGACTTTC. It specifies CAISELGDGPGANVLTF. The V call is TRBV10-3, the J call TRBJ2-6, with D unresolved. Per germline, CDR1 ENHRY and CDR2 SYGVKD. The CDR3 covers 17 residues. V was trimmed by 1 base and J by 2 bases, leaving 12 bases between them.